Here is one TCR beta chain with its context. Its target is not known. Analyses pooled second doses at about 4 or about 12 weeks. Here immunoSEQ multiplex PCR was the method, and the copy in TCRdb shows in-frame clones only, minus some. Among approximately 300,000 clones, about 94% were seen once, and the ten largest hold about 0.5%. The data stem from a study of T cell responses to AZD1222 COVID-19 vaccine. Trimming cost V 2 bases and J 2 bases; bases outside gene matches: 4. The CDR3 is 16 residues long. Study outcomes and limitations: Receipt of two AZD1222 doses was followed by a rise in Spike-specific TCR breadth and depth.

Sample: peripheral blood, taken 28 days after the second AZD1222 dose. The chain links TRBV23-1 to TRBJ1-5, with TRBD1 matching over 9 bases. TRBV23-1 is an ORF for which the function is uncertain. The sequence came from an adult who received the AZD1222 COVID-19 vaccine. CDR3 protein: CASSQLTGGGNQPQHF. The CDR3 nucleotides read TGCGCCAGCAGTCAACTTACAGGGGGCGGCAATCAGCCCCAGCATTTT.